A single sample gave rise to the 25 T cell receptor beta chains below, sequenced in a study of blood T cells in healthy people across ages. A J-beta primer mix and a sample-barcoded 5' primer were used in a second PCR of about 7 to 12 cycles. MiXCR, run by TCRdb on the 5' RACE reads, gives a single entry per CDR3 protein. The table has some 930,000 distinct CDR3 sequences, 25% to 30% seen once; the top ten hold 10%. The data were also submitted as part of a second study, on T cells of mothers and their children.

Sequenced: blood. The receptor set was obtained from a woman aged 40 to 50 in good health.

V gene TRBV9 combines with J gene TRBJ2-1; 8 nucleotides agree with TRBD1. The CDR3 loop spans 16 amino acids. The trim removed 0 bases at V and 7 bases at J, leaving 9 bases unmatched. CDR1 is SGDLS, CDR2 YYNGEE, per germline. The CDR3 region has the DNA TGTGCCAGCAGCGTAGAGGACAGGGCAGGCAGGAATGAGCAGTTCTTC. Protein product: CASSVEDRAGRNEQFF.

The genes are TRBV7-9 and TRBJ1-1; D is ambiguous. Germline CDR1 SEHNR, CDR2 FQNEAQ (reference sequence). V was clipped by 1 base and J by 4 bases, with 7 bases between them. The CDR3 totals 13 residues. The CDR3 reads CASSLGSSTEAFF. CDR3 in DNA: TGTGCCAGCAGCTTAGGGTCGTCCACTGAAGCTTTCTTT. Full variable domain (rest looked up from reference TRBV7-9 and TRBJ1-1): DTGVSQNPRHKITKRGQNVTFRCDPISEHNRLYWYRQTLGQGPEFLTYFQNEAQLEKSRLLSDRFSAERPKGSFSTLEIQRTEQGDSAMYLCASSLGSSTEAFFGQGTRLTVV.

This clonotype was picked up one time. This chain uses TRBV20-1 with TRBJ2-4; no definite D call. The V end was cut by 2 bases, the J end by 0 bases, with 8 bases between. Germline values: CDR1 DFQATT, CDR2 SNEGSKA (reference sequence). The length of the CDR3 is 14 residues. CDR3 DNA: TGCAGTGCTAGAAGTCCTATAGCCAAAAACATTCAGTACTTC. Translated: CSARSPIAKNIQYF.

This clonotype showed up just a few times. The CDR3 DNA sequence: TGTGCCAGCTCAAACTTAGGCCAAGAGACCCAGTACTTC. Its protein product is CASSNLGQETQYF. The gene calls are TRBV18 and TRBJ2-5; no definite D call. Trimming left V 5 bases short and J 1 base short, with 8 bases between. This CDR3 is 13 amino acids long. Germline CDR1 reads KGHSH; CDR2 reads LQKENI.

This clonotype was observed at least ten times. This chain joins TRBV5-1 and TRBJ2-3; maybe TRBD1 (5 bases). The V end was cut by 6 bases, the J end by 4 bases, with 15 bases between. The CDR3 is 14 amino acids. Per the germline V gene, CDR1 is SGHRS and CDR2 is YFSETQ. The CDR3 reads CASNPRGSPDTQYF. The CDR3 DNA follows: TGCGCCAGCAACCCAAGGGGTTCTCCAGATACGCAGTATTTT.

V and J are TRBV7-8 and TRBJ1-1; D gene ambiguous. V lost 2 bases to trimming and J lost 8 bases, with 12 bases between them. The CDR3 sequence is 13 residues long. Germline V CDR1 and CDR2: SGHVS, FQNEAQ. CDR3 sequence (DNA): TGTGCCAGCAGCTTAATAGCAGGCAGGGAAGCTTTCTTT. Amino acids: CASSLIAGREAFF.

This clonotype was observed a handful of times. CDR3 protein: CASSLLFSDGYTF. As DNA, the CDR3 is TGTGCCAGCAGTTTATTATTTAGTGATGGCTACACCTTC. The chain couples TRBV28 to TRBJ1-2; D gene unclear. The V end lost 1 base, the J end lost 6 bases, and 9 bases lay between the germline ends. Germline CDR1 is MDHEN and CDR2 is SYDVKM. CDR3 length: 13 amino acids.

The chain joins TRBV7-3 to TRBJ1-1; D ambiguous. V shed 2 bases and J shed 1 base, with 11 bases lying between them. Germline V gene sequence: CDR1 SGHTA, CDR2 FQGTGA. The CDR3 covers 15 residues. The DNA of the CDR3 is TGTGCCAGCAGCTTAGGAGAATGGGCGAACACTGAAGCTTTCTTT. Translation gives CASSLGEWANTEAFF. Together with reference TRBV7-3 and TRBJ1-1, the CDR3 gives the full variable domain: GAGVSQTPSNKVTEKGKYVELRCDPISGHTALYWYRQSLGQGPEFLIYFQGTGAADDSGLPNDRFFAVRPEGSVSTLKIQRTERGDSAVYLCASSLGEWANTEAFFGQGTRLTVV.

This clonotype was counted between two and nine times. The rearrangement uses TRBV20-1 and TRBJ2-3; D unclear. Trimming pared 0 bases from V and 2 bases from J, leaving 15 bases between. The length of the CDR3 is 16 residues. Germline lookup yields CDR1 DFQATT and CDR2 SNEGSKA (reference sequence). In nucleotides, the CDR3 is TGCAGTGCTAGAGAGCTTTGGGCCCCGAACACAGATACGCAGTATTTT. It yields the protein CSARELWAPNTDTQYF.

Details on this clonotype: A read error is possible here, since a much larger clone lies one base away. The CDR3 coding sequence is TGTGCCACCAAGCGGGGTTCGCAGAATGAGCAGTACTTC. This translates into CATKRGSQNEQYF. The V gene is TRBV27, the J gene TRBJ2-7; 7 nucleotides align to TRBD2. The length of the CDR3 is 13 residues. Germline trimming cut 10 bases from V and 7 bases from J; bases unmatched to any gene: 13. Germline-derived CDR1 and CDR2 are MNHEY and SMNVEV (reference sequence).

The chain couples TRBV7-6 to TRBJ1-1; D gene unclear. Germline CDR1 and CDR2: SGHVS and FNYEAQ. Trimming pared 0 bases from V and 2 bases from J, leaving 7 bases between. The CDR3 sequence is 14 residues long. CDR3 in amino acids: CASSLAELNTEAFF. CDR3 in DNA: TGTGCCAGCAGCTTAGCGGAGTTAAACACTGAAGCTTTCTTT.

About this clonotype: This may arise from a read error, as a much more abundant clone is one base away. The CDR3 coding sequence is TGTGCCAGCAGGTACTCGATGGTAACAGACGAGCAGTACTTC. Translation: CASRYSMVTDEQYF. The V and J genes are TRBV6-2 or TRBV6-3 and TRBJ2-7; no clear D. There are 14 residues in the CDR3. Germline CDR1 is MNHEY and CDR2 is SVGEGT.

About this clonotype itself: The CDR3 ends on some other residue instead of the conserved phenylalanine or tryptophan, so this is likely a read error. The rearrangement uses TRBV6-2 or TRBV6-3 and TRBJ2-1; the D gene is possibly TRBD2 (5 bases). The CDR3 length is 13 residues. Germline loops: CDR1 MNHEY, CDR2 SVGEGT. V shed 6 bases and J shed 9 bases, with 15 bases lying between them. CDR3 protein: CASSRELPLEQFL. The DNA for the CDR3 is TGTGCCAGCAGCCGGGAACTCCCACTTGAGCAGTTCTTA.

This clonotype was picked up a small number of times. Mismatch with germline at one junction end may stem from a read error. The chain employs TRBV3-1 and TRBJ1-5; TRBD1 agrees at 10 bases. Germline V lookup: CDR1 LGHDT, CDR2 YNNKEL (reference sequence). This CDR3 has 14 residues. The CDR3 loop reads CASSQGQGGQPQHF. CDR3 coding DNA: TGTGCCAGCAGTCAAGGACAGGGGGGCCAGCCCCAGCATTTT.

This clonotype has a handful of counts. V gene TRBV9 combines with J gene TRBJ2-3; the match to TRBD1 covers 10 bases. J lost 1 base, V lost 5 bases, and 10 bases had no gene match. The CDR3 totals 17 residues. The germline V gene encodes CDR1 SGDLS and CDR2 YYNGEE. CDR3 sequence reads: CASSENTGTGGTDTQYF. The CDR3 coding sequence is TGTGCCAGCAGTGAGAATACCGGGACAGGGGGCACAGATACGCAGTATTTT. Drawing the rest from reference TRBV9 and TRBJ2-3, the complete variable domain is DSGVTQTPKHLITATGQRVTLRCSPRSGDLSVYWYQQSLDQGLQFLIQYYNGEERAKGNILERFSAQQFPDLHSELNLSSLELGDSALYFCASSENTGTGGTDTQYFGPGTRLTVL.

The rearrangement links TRBV4-2 to TRBJ2-7; D ambiguous. V shed 0 bases and J shed 1 base, with 7 bases lying between them. CDR3 length equals 14 residues. The germline gives CDR1 LGHNA, CDR2 YNFKEQ. The CDR3 loop is CASSQDSASYEQYF. The CDR3 region has the DNA TGTGCCAGCAGCCAAGATTCGGCTTCCTACGAGCAGTACTTC.

This rearrangement joins TRBV30 to TRBJ2-5; D may be TRBD2 (6 bases). The V end lost 2 bases, the J end lost 5 bases, and 18 bases lay between the germline ends. This CDR3 has 15 amino acids. From germline, CDR1 is GTSNPN and CDR2 SVGIG (reference sequence). The DNA for the CDR3 is TGTGCCTGGAGTTCCGGGGGATTAAGACGGGAGACCCAGTACTTC. Its protein product is CAWSSGGLRRETQYF.

At least ten counts were recorded for this clonotype. At one end the junction does not follow the germline gene, possibly because of a read error. The chain employs TRBV18 and TRBJ2-5; D is perhaps TRBD1 (5 bases). CDR3 size: 13 residues. Looked up from germline, CDR1 is KGHSH and CDR2 is LQKENI. CDR3 residues: CASSPQGQETQYF. DNA of the CDR3: TGCGCCAGCAGCCCTCAGGGTCAAGAGACCCAGTACTTC.

Concerning this clonotype itself: One end of the junction does not line up with germline, which may come from a read error. This chain connects TRBV5-1 to TRBJ2-3, with TRBD2 as a possible D gene (5 bases). Germline assignment: CDR1 SGHRS and CDR2 YFSETQ. The CDR3 spans 15 residues. CDR3 sequence: CASSLQDASTDTRYF. CDR3 sequence (DNA): TGCGCCAGCAGCTTACAAGATGCTAGCACAGATACGCGGTATTTT.

The sample holds many counts of this clonotype. The chain combines TRBV5-1 with TRBJ2-3; no clear D. CDR1 and CDR2 (germline): SGHRS, YFSETQ. The CDR3 is 16 residues long. The V gene lost 0 bases and the J gene lost 1 base, with 12 bases spanning the gap. The CDR3 bases are TGCGCCAGCAGCTTGGACGGCAACCTAGGCACAGATACGCAGTATTTT. It specifies CASSLDGNLGTDTQYF.

This clonotype appeared many times. J is TRBJ2-7 and V is TRBV20-1; the D gene could be TRBD1 or TRBD2 (5 bases each). The germline V gene has CDR1 DFQATT and CDR2 SNEGSKA (reference sequence). V was clipped by 5 bases and J by 5 bases, with 22 bases between them. The CDR3 has 15 residues. The CDR3 here is CSADPTGTLSDEQYF. The CDR3 DNA is TGCAGTGCTGACCCAACCGGGACCCTGAGCGACGAGCAGTACTTC.

For this clonotype: A single base separates this from a much larger clone, so it may be a read error. This chain joins TRBV20-1 and TRBJ2-5; tentative D call: TRBD2 (7 bases). TRBJ2-7 matches the DNA end more closely, so the J call is doubtful. The length of the CDR3 is 15 residues. Germline V gives CDR1 DFQATT, CDR2 SNEGSKA (reference sequence). The CDR3 loop reads CSARESGGPQHEQYF. For the CDR3, the DNA is TGCAGTGCTAGGGAATCGGGGGGCCCCCAGCACGAGCAGTACTTC.

The chain carries TRBV12-5 and TRBJ2-3; D remains unclear. Trimming stripped 0 bases from V and 1 base from J, with 11 bases between. Germline V CDR1 and CDR2: LGHNT, FRNRAP. This CDR3 has 16 amino acids. The CDR3 region has the DNA TGTGCTAGTGGTTTGGTTCTAGATGACCGCACAGATACGCAGTATTTT. It specifies CASGLVLDDRTDTQYF.

This clonotype was counted only a few times. This rearrangement joins TRBV6-1 to TRBJ1-5, with D uncertain. This CDR3 region has 17 residues. The V end was cut by 7 bases, the J end by 1 base, with 20 bases between. Germline V gene data show CDR1 as MNHNS and CDR2 as SASEGT. The CDR3 spells CASILTAGLLSNQPQHF. The CDR3 coding sequence is TGTGCCAGCATTCTTACAGCCGGACTCCTAAGCAATCAGCCCCAGCATTTT.

The V and J genes are TRBV30 and TRBJ1-2; maybe TRBD1 (5 bases). Trimming took 0 bases from V and 10 from J, leaving 12 bases between them. CDR1 and CDR2 (germline): GTSNPN, SVGIG (reference sequence). The CDR3 loop spans 12 amino acids. In DNA, the CDR3 is TGTGCCTGGAGTGTCCGGGACTCTGACTACACCTTC. Translated: CAWSVRDSDYTF.